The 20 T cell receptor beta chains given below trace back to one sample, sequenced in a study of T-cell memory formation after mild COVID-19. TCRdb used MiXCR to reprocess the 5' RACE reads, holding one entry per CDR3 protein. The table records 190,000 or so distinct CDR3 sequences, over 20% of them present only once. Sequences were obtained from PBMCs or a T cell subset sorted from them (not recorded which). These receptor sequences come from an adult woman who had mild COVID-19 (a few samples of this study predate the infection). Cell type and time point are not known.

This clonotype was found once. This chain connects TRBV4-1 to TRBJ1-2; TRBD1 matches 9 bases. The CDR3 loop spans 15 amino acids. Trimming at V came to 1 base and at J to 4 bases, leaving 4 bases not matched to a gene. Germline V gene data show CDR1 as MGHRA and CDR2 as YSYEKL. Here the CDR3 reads CASSQAPGQGYGYTF. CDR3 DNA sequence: TGCGCCAGCAGCCAAGCCCCGGGACAGGGCTATGGCTACACCTTC.

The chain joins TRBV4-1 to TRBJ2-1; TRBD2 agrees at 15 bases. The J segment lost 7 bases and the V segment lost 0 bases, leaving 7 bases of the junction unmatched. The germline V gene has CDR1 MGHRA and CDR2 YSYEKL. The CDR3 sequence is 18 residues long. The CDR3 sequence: CASSQEGLAGGFVNEQFF. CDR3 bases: TGCGCCAGCAGCCAAGAGGGACTAGCGGGGGGCTTCGTTAATGAGCAGTTCTTC.

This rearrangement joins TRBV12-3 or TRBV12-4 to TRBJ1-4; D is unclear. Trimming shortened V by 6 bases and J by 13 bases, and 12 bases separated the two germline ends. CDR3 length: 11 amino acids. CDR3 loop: CASREGKGLFF. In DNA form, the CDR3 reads TGTGCCAGCAGAGAAGGGAAGGGACTGTTTTTT.

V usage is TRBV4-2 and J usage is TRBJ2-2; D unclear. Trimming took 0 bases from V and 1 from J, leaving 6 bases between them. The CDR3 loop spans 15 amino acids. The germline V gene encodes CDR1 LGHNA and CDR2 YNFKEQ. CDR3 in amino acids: CASSQDLGNTGELFF. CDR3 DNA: TGTGCCAGCAGCCAAGATCTCGGGAACACCGGGGAGCTGTTTTTT.

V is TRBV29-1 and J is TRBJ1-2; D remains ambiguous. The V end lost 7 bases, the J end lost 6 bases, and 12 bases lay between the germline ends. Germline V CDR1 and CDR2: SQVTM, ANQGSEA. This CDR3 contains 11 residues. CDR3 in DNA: TGCAGCGCCCGCCAATCCGATGGCTACACCTTC. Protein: CSARQSDGYTF.

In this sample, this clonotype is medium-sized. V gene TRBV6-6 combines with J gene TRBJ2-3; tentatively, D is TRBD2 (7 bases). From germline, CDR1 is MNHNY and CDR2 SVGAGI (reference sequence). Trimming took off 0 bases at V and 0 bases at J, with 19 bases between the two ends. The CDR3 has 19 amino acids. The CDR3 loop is CASSYSGGRGPASTDTQYF. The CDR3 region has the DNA TGTGCCAGCAGTTACTCCGGGGGGCGCGGCCCCGCTAGCACAGATACGCAGTATTTT.

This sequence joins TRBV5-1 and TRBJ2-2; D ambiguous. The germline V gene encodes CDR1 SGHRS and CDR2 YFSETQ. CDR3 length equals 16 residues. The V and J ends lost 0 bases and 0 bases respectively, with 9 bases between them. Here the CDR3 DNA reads TGCGCCAGCAGCTTGGTGTCAGCCGCGAACACCGGGGAGCTGTTTTTT. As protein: CASSLVSAANTGELFF.

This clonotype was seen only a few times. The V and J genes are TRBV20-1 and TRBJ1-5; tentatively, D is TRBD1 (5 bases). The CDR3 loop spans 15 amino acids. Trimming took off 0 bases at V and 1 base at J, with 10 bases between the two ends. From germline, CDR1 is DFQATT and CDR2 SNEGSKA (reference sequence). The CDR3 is CSARDLAGSNQPQHF. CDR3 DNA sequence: TGCAGTGCTAGAGATTTGGCAGGGAGCAATCAGCCCCAGCATTTT.

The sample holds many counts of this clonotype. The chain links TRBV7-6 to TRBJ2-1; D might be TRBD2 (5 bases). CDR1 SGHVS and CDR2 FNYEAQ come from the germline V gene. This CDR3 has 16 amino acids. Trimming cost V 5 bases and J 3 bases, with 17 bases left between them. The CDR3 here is CASSPSRGQIYNEQFF. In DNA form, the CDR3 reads TGTGCCAGCAGCCCCAGCCGCGGGCAGATCTACAATGAGCAGTTCTTC.

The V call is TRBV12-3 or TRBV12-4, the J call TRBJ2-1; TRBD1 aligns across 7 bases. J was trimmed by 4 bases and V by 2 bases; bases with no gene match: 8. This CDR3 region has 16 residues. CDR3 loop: CASSLSRQQGYNEQFF. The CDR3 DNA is TGTGCCAGCAGTTTAAGTCGCCAACAGGGGTACAATGAGCAGTTCTTC.

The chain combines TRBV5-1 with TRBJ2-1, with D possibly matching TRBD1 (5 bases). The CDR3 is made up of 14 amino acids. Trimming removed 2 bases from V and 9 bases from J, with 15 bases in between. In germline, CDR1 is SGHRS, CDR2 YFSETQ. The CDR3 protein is CASSLAQGTSEQFF. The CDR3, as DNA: TGCGCCAGCAGCTTAGCCCAGGGTACGAGTGAGCAGTTCTTC.

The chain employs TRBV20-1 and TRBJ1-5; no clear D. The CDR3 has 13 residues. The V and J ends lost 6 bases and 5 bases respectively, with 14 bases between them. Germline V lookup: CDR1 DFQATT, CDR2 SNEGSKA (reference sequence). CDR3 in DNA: TGCAGTGCCCGGACCGACCCCTATCAGCCCCAGCATTTT. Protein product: CSARTDPYQPQHF.

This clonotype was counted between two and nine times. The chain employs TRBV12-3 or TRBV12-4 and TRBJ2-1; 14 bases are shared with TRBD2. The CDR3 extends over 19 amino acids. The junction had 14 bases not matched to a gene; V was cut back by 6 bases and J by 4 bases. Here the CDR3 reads CASSMGLAGVSRVYNEQFF. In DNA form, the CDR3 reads TGTGCCAGCAGCATGGGACTAGCGGGAGTATCCCGCGTGTACAATGAGCAGTTCTTC.

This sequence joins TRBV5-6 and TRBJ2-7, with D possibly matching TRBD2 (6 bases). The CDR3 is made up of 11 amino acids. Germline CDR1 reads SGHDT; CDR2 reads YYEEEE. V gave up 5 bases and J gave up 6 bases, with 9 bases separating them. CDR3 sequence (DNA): TGTGCCAGCAGGGGCGGGACCGAGCAGTACTTC. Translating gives CASRGGTEQYF.

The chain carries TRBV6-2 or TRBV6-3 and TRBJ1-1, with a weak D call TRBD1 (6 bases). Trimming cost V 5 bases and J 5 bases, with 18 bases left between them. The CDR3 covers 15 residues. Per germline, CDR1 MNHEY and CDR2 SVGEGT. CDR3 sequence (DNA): TGTGCCAGCAGTCCCAGGGGCGTGGAGGGGACTGAAGCTTTCTTT. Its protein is CASSPRGVEGTEAFF.

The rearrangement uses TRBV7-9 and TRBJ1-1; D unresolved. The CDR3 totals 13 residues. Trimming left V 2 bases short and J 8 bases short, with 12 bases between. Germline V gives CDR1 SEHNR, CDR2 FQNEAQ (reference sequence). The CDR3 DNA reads TGTGCCAGCAGCTTACCGGGTGAGAGGGAAGCTTTCTTT. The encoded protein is CASSLPGEREAFF.

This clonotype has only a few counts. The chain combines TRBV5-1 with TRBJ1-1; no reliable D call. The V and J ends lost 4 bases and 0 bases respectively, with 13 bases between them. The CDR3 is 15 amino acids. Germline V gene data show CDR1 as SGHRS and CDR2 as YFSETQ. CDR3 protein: CASSPATIMNTEAFF. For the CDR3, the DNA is TGCGCCAGCAGCCCCGCTACGATTATGAACACTGAAGCTTTCTTT.

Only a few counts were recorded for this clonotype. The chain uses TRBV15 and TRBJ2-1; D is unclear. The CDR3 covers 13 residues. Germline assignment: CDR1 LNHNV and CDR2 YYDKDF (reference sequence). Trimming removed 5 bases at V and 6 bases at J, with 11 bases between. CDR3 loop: CATSEAIRNEQFF. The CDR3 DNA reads TGTGCCACCAGCGAGGCCATCCGCAATGAGCAGTTCTTC.

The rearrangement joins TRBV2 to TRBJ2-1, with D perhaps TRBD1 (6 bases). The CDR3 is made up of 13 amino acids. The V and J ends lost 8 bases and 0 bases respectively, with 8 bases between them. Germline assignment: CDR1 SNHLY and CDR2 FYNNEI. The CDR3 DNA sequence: TGTGCCAGCCGGGACAACTCCTACAATGAGCAGTTCTTC. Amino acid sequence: CASRDNSYNEQFF.

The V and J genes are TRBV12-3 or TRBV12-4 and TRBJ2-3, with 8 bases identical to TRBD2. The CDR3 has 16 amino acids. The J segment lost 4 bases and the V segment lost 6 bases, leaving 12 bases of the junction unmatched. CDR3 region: CASSLSGTLGADTQYF. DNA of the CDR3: TGTGCCAGCAGCCTTAGCGGGACCTTAGGTGCAGATACGCAGTATTTT.